The 29 T cell receptor beta chains given below trace back to one sample, sequenced in a study of naive CD8 T cells in extremely preterm neonates. Clones were sequenced by immunoSEQ multiplex PCR, and TCRdb holds only the in-frame ones, with some missing. The data hold about 7,500 clones, with 98% observed a single time. Without labor or membrane rupture, elective cesareans at roughly 37-41 weeks supplied term cord blood. The sample was naive CD8+ T cells from cord blood. Every receptor here comes from a newborn in good health.

The chain has TRBV6-5 and TRBJ2-3; 9 nucleotides align to TRBD2. The germline V gene has CDR1 MNHEY and CDR2 SVGAGI. This CDR3 is built from 15 residues. Trimming cost V 4 bases and J 0 bases; bases outside gene matches: 2. CDR3 nucleotides: TGTGCCAGCAGTTCTAGCGGGGACAGCACAGATACGCAGTATTTT. This sequence encodes CASSSSGDSTDTQYF.

V is TRBV6-1 and J is TRBJ1-2; D is possibly TRBD1 (5 bases). The CDR3 has 11 residues. The germline gives CDR1 MNHNS, CDR2 SASEGT. V was shortened by 5 bases and J by 6 bases, with 7 bases between the two germline ends. CDR3 in DNA: TGTGCCAGCAGTCGGGGGAATGGCTACACCTTC. Protein: CASSRGNGYTF.

The gene calls are TRBV9 and TRBJ2-5, with 14 bases fitting TRBD2. The J call may be incorrect, as the DNA end agrees better with TRBJ2-7. CDR1 SGDLS and CDR2 YYNGEE come from the germline V gene. CDR3 length: 17 amino acids. The CDR3 nucleotides read TGTGCCAGCAGCGCGGGACTAGCGGGGGCCGGACCTTACGAGCAGTACTTC. It specifies CASSAGLAGAGPYEQYF.

V is TRBV9 and J is TRBJ2-3, with 9 bases identical to TRBD2. CDR1 is SGDLS, CDR2 YYNGEE, per germline. J lost 1 base, V lost 3 bases, and 0 bases had no gene match. The length of the CDR3 is 14 residues. This CDR3 reads CASSGLAGTDTQYF. The DNA for the CDR3 is TGTGCCAGCAGCGGACTAGCGGGCACAGATACGCAGTATTTT.

This sequence joins TRBV27 and TRBJ1-2; possible D gene TRBD1, 5 bases. Trimming stripped 11 bases from V and 0 bases from J, with 22 bases between. Germline V gene lookup returns CDR1 MNHEY and CDR2 SMNVEV (reference sequence). The CDR3 totals 16 residues. For the CDR3, the DNA is TGTGCCTCAGCAGCTCAGGGCGAAATTTCTAACTATGGCTACACCTTC. It is translated as CASAAQGEISNYGYTF.

The V gene is TRBV7-9, the J gene TRBJ2-1; 14 nucleotides line up with TRBD2. Germline CDR1 and CDR2: SEHNR and FQNEAQ (reference sequence). V gave up 3 bases and J gave up 9 bases; unmatched junction bases: 10. The CDR3 sequence is 17 residues long. The CDR3 bases are TGTGCCAGCAGCTTCCTCAGACTAGCGGGGGGGTCTAGTGAGCAGTTCTTC. Its protein is CASSFLRLAGGSSEQFF.

This chain uses TRBV5-4 with TRBJ2-2, with unresolved D. The V end lost 5 bases, the J end lost 7 bases, and 15 bases lay between the germline ends. Germline V gene sequence: CDR1 SGHNT, CDR2 YYREEE (reference sequence). The CDR3 totals 14 residues. The CDR3 here is CASSPFPGNGELFF. The CDR3 DNA reads as TGTGCCAGCAGTCCGTTTCCAGGAAACGGGGAGCTGTTTTTT. The full variable domain, completed using reference TRBV5-4 and TRBJ2-2, is ETGVTQSPTHLIKTRGQQVTLRCSSQSGHNTVSWYQQALGQGPQFIFQYYREEENGRGNFPPRFSGLQFPNYSSELNVNALELDDSALYLCASSPFPGNGELFFGEGSRLTVL.

The V and J genes are TRBV27 and TRBJ2-5; TRBD1 is a possible D gene (7 bases). The CDR3 is 14 amino acids. The V gene lost 0 bases and the J gene lost 5 bases, with 10 bases spanning the gap. The germline V gene encodes CDR1 MNHEY and CDR2 SMNVEV (reference sequence). The CDR3 DNA reads TGTGCCAGCAGTTTATCCCCAGGGGGGGAGACCCAGTACTTC. It is translated as CASSLSPGGETQYF.

This chain uses TRBV2 with TRBJ1-3; TRBD1 matches 7 bases. With V trimmed by 0 bases and J by 4 bases, 0 bases remained unmatched. CDR3 length: 14 amino acids. Germline-derived CDR1 and CDR2 are SNHLY and FYNNEI. Here the CDR3 reads CASSEADRGNTIYF. The DNA for the CDR3 is TGTGCCAGCAGTGAAGCGGACAGGGGAAACACCATATATTTT.

The chain joins TRBV5-5 to TRBJ2-5; 7 bases agree with TRBD1. The J call is doubtful: the DNA matches TRBJ2-7 better. In germline, CDR1 is SGHKS, CDR2 YYEKEE (reference sequence). The CDR3 covers 12 residues. The DNA for the CDR3 is TGTGCCAGCAGCTCAGGGGGCTACGAGCAGTACTTC. Translated, it gives CASSSGGYEQYF.

V usage is TRBV30 and J usage is TRBJ2-3; TRBD1 aligns across 10 bases. This CDR3 is built from 14 residues. The V segment lost 5 bases and the J segment 2 bases; nucleotides outside the gene matches: 4. CDR1 is GTSNPN and CDR2 is SVGIG in the germline V gene (reference sequence). The CDR3 sequence is CAWAGTGATDTQYF. DNA of the CDR3: TGTGCCTGGGCCGGGACAGGGGCCACAGATACGCAGTATTTT.

This clone was seen once. The chain couples TRBV10-3 to TRBJ2-2; perhaps TRBD2 as D (5 bases). This CDR3 has 14 residues. Trimming cost V 2 bases and J 4 bases, with 8 bases left between them. CDR1 is ENHRY and CDR2 is SYGVKD in the germline V gene. CDR3 in DNA: TGTGCCATCAGTGAGCGGGGTAGCACCGGGGAGCTGTTTTTT. Translation gives CAISERGSTGELFF.

The CDR3 sequence is CASSPGPRDSPYEQYF. In DNA form, the CDR3 reads TGTGCCAGCAGCCCAGGACCCCGGGACTCCCCTTACGAGCAGTACTTC. The chain combines TRBV7-6 with TRBJ2-7, with D possibly matching TRBD2 (6 bases). Per the germline V gene, CDR1 is SGHVS and CDR2 is FNYEAQ. The CDR3 has 16 amino acids. Trimming took 5 bases from V and 4 from J, leaving 21 bases between them. Looking up the rest from reference TRBV7-6 and TRBJ2-7 gives the full variable domain: GAGVSQSPRYKVTKRGQDVALRCDPISGHVSLYWYRQALGQGPEFLTYFNYEAQQDKSGLPNDRFSAERPEGSISTLTIQRTEQRDSAMYRCASSPGPRDSPYEQYFGPGTRLTVT.

This rearrangement joins TRBV7-9 to TRBJ1-2; 7 positions match TRBD1. There are 16 residues in the CDR3. The germline V gene encodes CDR1 SEHNR and CDR2 FQNEAQ (reference sequence). With V trimmed by 5 bases and J by 8 bases, 17 bases remained unmatched. CDR3 region: CASSTNPTGQIYGYTF. Written as DNA, the CDR3 is TGTGCCAGCAGCACCAATCCCACGGGACAGATCTACGGCTACACCTTC.

This sequence joins TRBV4-1 and TRBJ2-3; 9 positions agree with TRBD2. This CDR3 is built from 15 residues. J lost 3 bases, V lost 1 base, and 2 bases had no gene match. Germline CDR1 is MGHRA and CDR2 is YSYEKL. The CDR3 nucleotides read TGCGCCAGCAGCCAAGTCGCGGGGGGGACAGATACGCAGTATTTT. This translates into CASSQVAGGTDTQYF.

The chain is built from TRBV6-1 and TRBJ2-7, with D perhaps matching TRBD1 (6 bases). V shed 2 bases and J shed 3 bases, with 14 bases lying between them. The CDR3 has 15 residues. Per germline, CDR1 MNHNS and CDR2 SASEGT. CDR3 in DNA: TGTGCCAGCAGTGAAATGAGGACAGCCAACTACGAGCAGTACTTC. Protein sequence: CASSEMRTANYEQYF.

A single count supports this clone. The chain recombines TRBV6-5 with TRBJ2-5; D remains ambiguous. V lost 8 bases to trimming and J lost 5 bases, with 9 bases between them. CDR3 size: 11 residues. Germline CDR1 and CDR2: MNHEY and SVGAGI. CDR3 bases: TGTGCCAGCCGGTCCTTCGAGACCCAGTACTTC. Its translation: CASRSFETQYF.

This clone showed up just once. The rearrangement links TRBV5-1 to TRBJ2-2, with 8 bases identical to TRBD1. The CDR3 length is 13 residues. V trimming: 7 bases; J trimming: 3 bases; junction bases outside the gene matches: 2. Germline V CDR1 and CDR2: SGHRS, YFSETQ. For the CDR3, the DNA is TGCGCCAGCTACAGGGGGGACACCGGGGAGCTGTTTTTT. Amino acid sequence: CASYRGDTGELFF.

The chain recombines TRBV11-2 with TRBJ2-5; 13 bases line up with TRBD2. V trimming: 3 bases; J trimming: 1 base; junction bases outside the gene matches: 2. CDR3 size: 16 residues. Germline loops: CDR1 SGHAT, CDR2 FQNNGV. This CDR3 is CASSLGTSGAQETQYF. The CDR3 DNA reads TGTGCCAGCAGCTTGGGGACTAGCGGGGCCCAAGAGACCCAGTACTTC.

In its sample, this clone was seen once. The chain carries TRBV11-2 and TRBJ2-7; D is possibly TRBD2 (6 bases). Germline-derived CDR1 and CDR2 are SGHAT and FQNNGV. V lost 1 base and J 4 bases, leaving 11 bases between the germline ends. This CDR3 has 14 amino acids. As DNA, the CDR3 is TGTGCCAGCAGCTTAGGCCCAGGGACTTACGAGCAGTACTTC. This translates into CASSLGPGTYEQYF.

The chain uses TRBV7-2 and TRBJ2-7; TRBD2 matches 11 bases. After removal of 0 bases from V and 1 base from J, the junction contained 8 bases not matched to a gene. From germline, CDR1 is SGHTA and CDR2 FQGNSA. This CDR3 contains 18 residues. The CDR3 is CASSLAPSGGYRSYEQYF. The CDR3, as DNA: TGTGCCAGCAGCTTAGCCCCTAGCGGGGGGTATAGATCCTACGAGCAGTACTTC.

The J gene is TRBJ1-2, the V gene TRBV5-1; D call uncertain. Germline V gene sequence: CDR1 SGHRS, CDR2 YFSETQ. This CDR3 has 13 amino acids. V gave up 0 bases and J gave up 3 bases, with 6 bases separating them. The CDR3 coding sequence is TGCGCCAGCAGCTTGGATGAGGACTATGGCTACACCTTC. It codes for CASSLDEDYGYTF.

The gene calls are TRBV13 and TRBJ2-7; 10 bases are a match to TRBD1. This CDR3 is built from 15 residues. V lost 4 bases to trimming and J lost 2 bases; unmatched junction nucleotides: 5. The V gene's germline CDR1 is PRHDT and CDR2 FYEKMQ (reference sequence). CDR3 protein: CASSSPGQGTYEQYF. Written as DNA, the CDR3 is TGTGCCAGCAGCTCACCGGGACAGGGGACCTACGAGCAGTACTTC.

The chain combines TRBV4-1 with TRBJ2-1; 9 bases are a match to TRBD1. The junction had 1 base not matched to a gene; V was cut back by 3 bases and J by 10 bases. This CDR3 comprises 12 residues. Germline assignment: CDR1 MGHRA and CDR2 YSYEKL. CDR3 sequence: CASSHGQGEQFF. The CDR3 DNA is TGCGCCAGCAGCCATGGACAGGGGGAGCAGTTCTTC.

The chain recombines TRBV9 with TRBJ2-2, with TRBD2 matching 8 bases. This CDR3 contains 15 residues. Germline V gene sequence: CDR1 SGDLS, CDR2 YYNGEE. V shed 0 bases and J 4 bases; nucleotides not matched to a gene: 2. The CDR3 DNA is TGTGCCAGCAGCGTAGGCGGGGGGAGCACCGGGGAGCTGTTTTTT. This encodes CASSVGGGSTGELFF.

The chain carries TRBV2 and TRBJ2-2; TRBD2 aligns across 7 bases. With 7 bases clipped from V and 1 base from J, the junction kept 3 bases outside the gene matches. Germline CDR1 SNHLY, CDR2 FYNNEI. There are 14 residues in the CDR3. The CDR3 coding sequence is TGTGCCAGCATGGCTAGCGGGAACACCGGGGAGCTGTTTTTT. It encodes CASMASGNTGELFF. Complete variable domain (other parts from reference TRBV2 and TRBJ2-2): EPEVTQTPSHQVTQMGQEVILRCVPISNHLYFYWYRQILGQKVEFLVSFYNNEISEKSEIFDDQFSVERPDGSNFTLKIRSTKLEDSAMYFCASMASGNTGELFFGEGSRLTVL.

The CDR3 is CASRTGRGLDGYTF. CDR3 sequence (DNA): TGTGCCAGCAGAACAGGCAGGGGGTTAGATGGCTACACCTTC. The chain recombines TRBV6-1 with TRBJ1-2, with 7 bases aligning to TRBD1. This CDR3 contains 14 residues. Unmatched junction bases numbered 10, after V lost 6 bases and J lost 6 bases. Germline CDR1 and CDR2: MNHNS and SASEGT.

J is TRBJ2-7 and V is TRBV11-2; 7 bases are shared with TRBD2. The CDR3 consists of 14 residues. J gave up 4 bases and V 5 bases, and 8 bases lay outside the gene matches. The germline V gene encodes CDR1 SGHAT and CDR2 FQNNGV. CDR3 in amino acids: CASSEIGGGYEQYF. Here the CDR3 DNA reads TGTGCCAGCAGCGAGATTGGCGGGGGATACGAGCAGTACTTC. The variable domain in full, completed from reference TRBV11-2 and TRBJ2-7, reads EAGVAQSPRYKIIEKRQSVAFWCNPISGHATLYWYQQILGQGPKLLIQFQNNGVVDDSQLPKDRFSAERLKGVDSTLKIQPAKLEDSAVYLCASSEIGGGYEQYFGPGTRLTVT.

In nucleotides, the CDR3 is TGTGCCAGCAGCTTGAGAGGAGCTAACTATGGCTACACCTTC. Translated, it gives CASSLRGANYGYTF. V gene TRBV5-4 combines with J gene TRBJ1-2, with D unclear. CDR1 SGHNT and CDR2 YYREEE come from the germline V gene (reference sequence). Trimming took off 1 base at V and 0 bases at J, with 7 bases between the two ends. The CDR3 runs 14 residues.